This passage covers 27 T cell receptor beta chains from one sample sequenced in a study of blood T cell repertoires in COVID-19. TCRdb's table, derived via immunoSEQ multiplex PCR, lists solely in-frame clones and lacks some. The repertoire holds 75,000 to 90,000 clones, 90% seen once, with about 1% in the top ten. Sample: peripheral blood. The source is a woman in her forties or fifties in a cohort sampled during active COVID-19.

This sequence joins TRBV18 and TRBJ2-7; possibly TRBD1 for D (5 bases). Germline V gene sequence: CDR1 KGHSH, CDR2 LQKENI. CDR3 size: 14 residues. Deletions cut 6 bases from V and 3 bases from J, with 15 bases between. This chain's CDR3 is CASSGPGANYEQYF. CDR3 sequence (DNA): TGTGCCAGCTCCGGGCCTGGGGCTAACTACGAGCAGTACTTC.

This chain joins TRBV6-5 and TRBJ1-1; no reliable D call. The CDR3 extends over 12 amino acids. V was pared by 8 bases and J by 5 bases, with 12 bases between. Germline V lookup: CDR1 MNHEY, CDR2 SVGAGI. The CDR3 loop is CASLGSGTEAFF. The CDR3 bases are TGTGCCAGCCTGGGGAGTGGGACTGAAGCTTTCTTT.

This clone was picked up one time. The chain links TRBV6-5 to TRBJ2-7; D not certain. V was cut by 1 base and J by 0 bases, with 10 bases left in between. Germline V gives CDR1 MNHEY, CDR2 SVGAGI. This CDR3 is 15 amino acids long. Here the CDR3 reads CASSYLLTSSYEQYF. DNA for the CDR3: TGTGCCAGCAGTTACTTGCTGACAAGCTCCTACGAGCAGTACTTC.

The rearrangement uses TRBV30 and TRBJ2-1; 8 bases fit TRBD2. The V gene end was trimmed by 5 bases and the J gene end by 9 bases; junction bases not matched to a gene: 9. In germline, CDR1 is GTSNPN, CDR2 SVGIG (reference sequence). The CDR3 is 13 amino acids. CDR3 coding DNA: TGTGCCTGGTGCCCAGGCGGGAGGTTTGAGCAGTTCTTC. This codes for CAWCPGGRFEQFF.

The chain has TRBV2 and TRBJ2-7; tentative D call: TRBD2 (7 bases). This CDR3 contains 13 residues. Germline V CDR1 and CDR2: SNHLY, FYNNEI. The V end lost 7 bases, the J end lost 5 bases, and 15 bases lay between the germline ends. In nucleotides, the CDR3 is TGTGCCAGCAAGGGGGAGGGCCCCAACGAGCAGTACTTC. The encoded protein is CASKGEGPNEQYF.

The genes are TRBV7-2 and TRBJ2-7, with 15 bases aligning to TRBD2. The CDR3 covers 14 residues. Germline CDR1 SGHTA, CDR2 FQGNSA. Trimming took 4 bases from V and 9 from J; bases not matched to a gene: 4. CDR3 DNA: TGTGCCAGCAGCTGGGGACTAGCGGGAGGTCGGCAGTACTTC. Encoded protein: CASSWGLAGGRQYF.

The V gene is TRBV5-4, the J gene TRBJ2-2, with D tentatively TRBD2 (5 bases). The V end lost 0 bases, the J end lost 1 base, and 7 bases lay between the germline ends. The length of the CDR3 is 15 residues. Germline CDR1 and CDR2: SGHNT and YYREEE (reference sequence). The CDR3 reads CASSLAGLNTGELFF. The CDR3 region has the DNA TGTGCCAGCAGCTTGGCGGGGTTGAACACCGGGGAGCTGTTTTTT. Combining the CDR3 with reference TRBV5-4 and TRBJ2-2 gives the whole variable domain ETGVTQSPTHLIKTRGQQVTLRCSSQSGHNTVSWYQQALGQGPQFIFQYYREEENGRGNFPPRFSGLQFPNYSSELNVNALELDDSALYLCASSLAGLNTGELFFGEGSRLTVL.

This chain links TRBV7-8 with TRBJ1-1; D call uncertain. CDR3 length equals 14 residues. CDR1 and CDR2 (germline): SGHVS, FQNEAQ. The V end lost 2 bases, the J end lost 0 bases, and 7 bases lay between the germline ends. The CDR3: CASSLRGVNTEAFF. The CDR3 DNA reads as TGTGCCAGCAGCTTACGGGGTGTGAACACTGAAGCTTTCTTT.

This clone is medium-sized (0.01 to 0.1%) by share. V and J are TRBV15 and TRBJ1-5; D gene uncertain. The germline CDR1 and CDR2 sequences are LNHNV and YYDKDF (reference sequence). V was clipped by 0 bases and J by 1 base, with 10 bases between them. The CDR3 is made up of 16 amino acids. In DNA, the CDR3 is TGTGCCACCAGCAGAGAAGCAACGGGAAGCAATCAGCCCCAGCATTTT. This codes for CATSREATGSNQPQHF.

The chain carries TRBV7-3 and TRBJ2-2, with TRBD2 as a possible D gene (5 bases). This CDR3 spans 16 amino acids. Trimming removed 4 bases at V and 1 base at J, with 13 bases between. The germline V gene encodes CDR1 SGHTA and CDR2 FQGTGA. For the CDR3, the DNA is TGTGCCAGCAGCTCCTCGAGGGTAGGGAACACCGGGGAGCTGTTTTTT. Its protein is CASSSSRVGNTGELFF.

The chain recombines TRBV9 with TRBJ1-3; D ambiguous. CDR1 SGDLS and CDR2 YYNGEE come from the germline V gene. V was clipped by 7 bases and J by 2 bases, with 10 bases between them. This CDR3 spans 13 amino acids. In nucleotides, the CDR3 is TGTGCCAGCGAAAGAGGGACTGGAAACACCATATATTTT. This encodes CASERGTGNTIYF.

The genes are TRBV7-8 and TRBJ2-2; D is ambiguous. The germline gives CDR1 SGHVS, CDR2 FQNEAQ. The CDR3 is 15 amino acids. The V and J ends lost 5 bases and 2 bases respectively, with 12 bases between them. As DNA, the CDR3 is TGTGCCAGCAGCCGTGTTGAGAAAAACACCGGGGAGCTGTTTTTT. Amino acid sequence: CASSRVEKNTGELFF.

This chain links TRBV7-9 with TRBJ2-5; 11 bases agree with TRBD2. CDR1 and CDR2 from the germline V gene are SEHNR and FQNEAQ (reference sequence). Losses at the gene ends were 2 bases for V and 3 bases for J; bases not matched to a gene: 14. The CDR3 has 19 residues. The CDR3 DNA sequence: TGTGCCAGCAGCTTACCCATGACTAGCGGGAAGGCATCCAAAGAGACCCAGTACTTC. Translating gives CASSLPMTSGKASKETQYF.

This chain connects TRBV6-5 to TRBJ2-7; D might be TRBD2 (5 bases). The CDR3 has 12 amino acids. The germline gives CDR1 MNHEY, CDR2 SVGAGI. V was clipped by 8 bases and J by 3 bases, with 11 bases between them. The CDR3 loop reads CASFGGYYEQYF. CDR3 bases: TGTGCCAGCTTTGGCGGGTACTACGAGCAGTACTTC.

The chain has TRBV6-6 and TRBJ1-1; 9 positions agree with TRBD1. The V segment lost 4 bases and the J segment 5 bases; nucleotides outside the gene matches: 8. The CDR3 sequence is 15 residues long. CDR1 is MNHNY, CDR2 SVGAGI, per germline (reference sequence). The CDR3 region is CASSSMTGGETEAFF. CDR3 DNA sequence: TGTGCCAGCAGTTCCATGACAGGGGGAGAAACTGAAGCTTTCTTT.

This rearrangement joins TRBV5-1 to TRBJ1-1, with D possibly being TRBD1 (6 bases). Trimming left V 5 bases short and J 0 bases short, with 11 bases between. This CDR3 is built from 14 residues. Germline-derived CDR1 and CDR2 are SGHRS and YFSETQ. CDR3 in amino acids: CASRGGTMNTEAFF. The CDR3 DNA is TGCGCCAGCAGGGGGGGGACAATGAACACTGAAGCTTTCTTT.

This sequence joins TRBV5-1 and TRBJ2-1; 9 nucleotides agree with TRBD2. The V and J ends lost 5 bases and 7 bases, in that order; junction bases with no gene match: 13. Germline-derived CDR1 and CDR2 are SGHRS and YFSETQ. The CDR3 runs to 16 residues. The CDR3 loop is CASSRNSGGPENEQFF. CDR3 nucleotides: TGCGCCAGCAGTCGCAATAGCGGGGGCCCTGAGAATGAGCAGTTCTTC.

CDR3 DNA sequence: TGTGCCACCAGTGACTCCAGAGCAGGGAATGGAGAGACCCAGTACTTC. Translation gives CATSDSRAGNGETQYF. V usage is TRBV24-1 and J usage is TRBJ2-5, with D possibly being TRBD1 (5 bases). This CDR3 has 16 residues. The germline V gene encodes CDR1 KGHDR and CDR2 SFDVKD. The V end was cut by 4 bases, the J end by 4 bases, with 18 bases between.

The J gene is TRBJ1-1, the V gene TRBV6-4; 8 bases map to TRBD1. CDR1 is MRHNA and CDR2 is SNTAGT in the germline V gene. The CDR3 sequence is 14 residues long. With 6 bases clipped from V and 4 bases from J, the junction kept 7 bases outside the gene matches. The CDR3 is CASRHTGGTTEAFF. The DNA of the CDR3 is TGTGCCAGCAGGCACACAGGGGGAACCACTGAAGCTTTCTTT.

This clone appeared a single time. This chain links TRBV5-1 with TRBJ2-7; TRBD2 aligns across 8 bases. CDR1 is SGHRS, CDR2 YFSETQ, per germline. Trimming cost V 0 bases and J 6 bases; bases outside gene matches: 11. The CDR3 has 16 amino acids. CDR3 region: CASSLGGTSVSGEQYF. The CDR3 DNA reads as TGCGCCAGCAGCTTGGGGGGGACTAGTGTGTCTGGCGAGCAGTACTTC.

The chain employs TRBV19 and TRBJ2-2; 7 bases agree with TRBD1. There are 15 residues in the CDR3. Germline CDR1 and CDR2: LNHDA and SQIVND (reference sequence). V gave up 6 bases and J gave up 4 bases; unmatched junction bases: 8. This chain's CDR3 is CASRPGTESTGELFF. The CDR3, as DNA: TGTGCCAGTAGGCCAGGGACAGAGTCCACCGGGGAGCTGTTTTTT. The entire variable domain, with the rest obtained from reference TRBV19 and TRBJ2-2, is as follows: DGGITQSPKYLFRKEGQNVTLSCEQNLNHDAMYWYRQDPGQGLRLIYYSQIVNDFQKGDIAEGYSVSREKKESFPLTVTSAQKNPTAFYLCASRPGTESTGELFFGEGSRLTVL.

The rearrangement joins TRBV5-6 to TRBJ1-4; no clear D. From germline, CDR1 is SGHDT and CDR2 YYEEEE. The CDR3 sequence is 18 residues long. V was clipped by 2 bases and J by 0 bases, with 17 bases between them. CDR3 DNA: TGTGCCAGCAGCTTCGAGATTGGAGGTGGCTCAACTAATGAAAAACTGTTTTTT. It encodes CASSFEIGGGSTNEKLFF.

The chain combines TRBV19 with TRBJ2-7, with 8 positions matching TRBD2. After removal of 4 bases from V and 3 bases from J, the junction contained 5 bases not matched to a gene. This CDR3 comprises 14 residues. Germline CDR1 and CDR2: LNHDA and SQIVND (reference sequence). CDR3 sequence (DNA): TGTGCCAGTAGTAGAAAAGCGGGAGTCTACGAGCAGTACTTC. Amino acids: CASSRKAGVYEQYF.

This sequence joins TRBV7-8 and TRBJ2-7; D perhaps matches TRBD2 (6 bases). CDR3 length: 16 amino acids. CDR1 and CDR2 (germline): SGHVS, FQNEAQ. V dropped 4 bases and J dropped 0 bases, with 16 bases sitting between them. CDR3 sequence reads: CASSWGPPGSSYEQYF. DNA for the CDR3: TGTGCCAGCAGCTGGGGCCCCCCCGGGAGCTCCTACGAGCAGTACTTC.

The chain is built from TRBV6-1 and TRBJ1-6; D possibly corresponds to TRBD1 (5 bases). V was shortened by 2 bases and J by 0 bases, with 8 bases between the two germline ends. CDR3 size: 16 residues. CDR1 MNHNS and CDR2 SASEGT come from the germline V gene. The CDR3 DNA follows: TGTGCCAGCAGTGAAAGGGGCAACTCCTATAATTCACCCCTCCACTTT. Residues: CASSERGNSYNSPLHF.

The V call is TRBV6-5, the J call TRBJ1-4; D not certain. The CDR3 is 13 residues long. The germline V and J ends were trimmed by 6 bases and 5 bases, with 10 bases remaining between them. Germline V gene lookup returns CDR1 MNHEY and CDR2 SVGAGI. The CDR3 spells CASRGEMNEKLFF. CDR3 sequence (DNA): TGTGCCAGCAGAGGAGAGATGAATGAAAAACTGTTTTTT.

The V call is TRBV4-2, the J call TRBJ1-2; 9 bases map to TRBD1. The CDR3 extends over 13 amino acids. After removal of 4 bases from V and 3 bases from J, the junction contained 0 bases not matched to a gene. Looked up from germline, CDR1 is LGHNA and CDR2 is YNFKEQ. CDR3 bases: TGTGCCAGCAGCCGGGACAGGGACTATGGCTACACCTTC. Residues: CASSRDRDYGYTF.